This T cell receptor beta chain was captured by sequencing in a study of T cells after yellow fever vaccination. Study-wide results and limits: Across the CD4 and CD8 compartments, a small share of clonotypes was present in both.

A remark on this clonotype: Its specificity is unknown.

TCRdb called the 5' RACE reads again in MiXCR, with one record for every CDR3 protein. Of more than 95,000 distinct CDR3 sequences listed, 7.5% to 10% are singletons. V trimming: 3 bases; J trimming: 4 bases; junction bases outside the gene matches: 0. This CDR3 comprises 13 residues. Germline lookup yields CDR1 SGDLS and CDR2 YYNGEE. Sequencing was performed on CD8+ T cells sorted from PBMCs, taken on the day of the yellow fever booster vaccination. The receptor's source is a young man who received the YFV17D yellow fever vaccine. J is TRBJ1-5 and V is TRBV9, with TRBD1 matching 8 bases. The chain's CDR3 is CASSGQGNQPQHF. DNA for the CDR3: TGTGCCAGCAGCGGACAGGGGAATCAGCCCCAGCATTTT.